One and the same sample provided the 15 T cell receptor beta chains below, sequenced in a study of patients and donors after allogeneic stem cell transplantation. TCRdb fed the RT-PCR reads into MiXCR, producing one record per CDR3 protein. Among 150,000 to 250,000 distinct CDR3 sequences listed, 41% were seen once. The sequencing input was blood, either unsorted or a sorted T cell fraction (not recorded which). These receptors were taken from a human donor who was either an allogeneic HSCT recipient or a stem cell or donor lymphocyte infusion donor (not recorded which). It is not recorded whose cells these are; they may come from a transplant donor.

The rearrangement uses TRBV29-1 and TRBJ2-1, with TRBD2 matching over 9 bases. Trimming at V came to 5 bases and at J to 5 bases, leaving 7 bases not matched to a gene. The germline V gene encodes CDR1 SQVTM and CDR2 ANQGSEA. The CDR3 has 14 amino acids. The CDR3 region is CSVPGTSLNNEQFF. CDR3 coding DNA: TGCAGCGTTCCCGGGACTAGCCTGAACAATGAGCAGTTCTTC.

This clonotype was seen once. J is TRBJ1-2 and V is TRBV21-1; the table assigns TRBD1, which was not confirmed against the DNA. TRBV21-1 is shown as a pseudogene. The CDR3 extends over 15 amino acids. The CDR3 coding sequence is TGTGCCAGCAGCAAGCCAACCCCTGCTAACTATGGCTACACCTTC. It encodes CASSKPTPANYGYTF.

CDR3 loop: CASQGRWSTDTQYF. The CDR3 nucleotides are TGCGCCAGCCAAGGGAGGTGGAGCACAGATACGCAGTATTTT. This chain connects TRBV5-1 to TRBJ2-3; possible D gene TRBD2, 6 bases. V lost 7 bases to trimming and J lost 0 bases, with 12 bases between them. This CDR3 is built from 14 residues. The germline V gene encodes CDR1 SGHRS and CDR2 YFSETQ.

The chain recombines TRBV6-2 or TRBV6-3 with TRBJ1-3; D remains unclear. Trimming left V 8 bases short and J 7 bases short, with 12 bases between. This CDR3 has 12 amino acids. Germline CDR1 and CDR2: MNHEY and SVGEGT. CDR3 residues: CASAIADNTIYF. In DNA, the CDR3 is TGTGCCAGCGCCATTGCGGATAACACCATATATTTT.

The CDR3 loop reads CASNPRYEQYF. CDR3 DNA: TGTGCCAGCAACCCCCGCTACGAGCAGTACTTC. The chain is built from TRBV6-5 and TRBJ2-7, with unresolved D. CDR1 MNHEY and CDR2 SVGAGI come from the germline V gene. CDR3 length: 11 amino acids. Trimming cost V 7 bases and J 3 bases, with 7 bases left between them.

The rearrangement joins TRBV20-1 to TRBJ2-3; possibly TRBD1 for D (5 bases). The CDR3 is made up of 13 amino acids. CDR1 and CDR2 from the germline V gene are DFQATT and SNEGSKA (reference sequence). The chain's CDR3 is CSPEGAGTDTQYF. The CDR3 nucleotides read TGCAGCCCGGAAGGGGCCGGCACAGATACGCAGTATTTT.

The CDR3 loop is CASSQTGVTEAFF. The CDR3 DNA reads as TGTGCCAGCAGCCAGACCGGGGTGACTGAAGCTTTCTTT. V is TRBV7-3 and J is TRBJ1-1; D unclear. The CDR3 is made up of 13 amino acids. Trimming pared 5 bases from V and 5 bases from J, leaving 12 bases between. Germline lookup yields CDR1 SGHTA and CDR2 FQGTGA.

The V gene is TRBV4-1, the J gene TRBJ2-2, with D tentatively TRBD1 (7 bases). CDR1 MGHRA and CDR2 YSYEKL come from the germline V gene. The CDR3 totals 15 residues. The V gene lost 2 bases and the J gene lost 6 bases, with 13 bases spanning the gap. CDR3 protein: CASSQPTGRPGELFF. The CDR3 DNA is TGCGCCAGCAGCCAACCGACAGGGAGGCCCGGGGAGCTGTTTTTT.

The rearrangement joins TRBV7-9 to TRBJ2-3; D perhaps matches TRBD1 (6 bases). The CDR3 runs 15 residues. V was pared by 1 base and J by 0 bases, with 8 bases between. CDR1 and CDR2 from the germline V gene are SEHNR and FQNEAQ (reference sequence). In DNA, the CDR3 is TGTGCCAGCAGCTTAGTGCAGGGGAGCACAGATACGCAGTATTTT. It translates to CASSLVQGSTDTQYF. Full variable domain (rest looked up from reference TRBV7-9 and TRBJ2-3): DTGVSQNPRHKITKRGQNVTFRCDPISEHNRLYWYRQTLGQGPEFLTYFQNEAQLEKSRLLSDRFSAERPKGSFSTLEIQRTEQGDSAMYLCASSLVQGSTDTQYFGPGTRLTVL.

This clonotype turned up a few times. The CDR3 nucleotides read TGTGCCAGCAGTGTGCAGGGGGGTGGCTACACCTTC. It encodes CASSVQGGGYTF. This chain joins TRBV25-1 and TRBJ1-2, with 7 bases matching TRBD1. There are 12 residues in the CDR3. Germline CDR1 and CDR2: MGHDK and SYGVNS. V dropped 4 bases and J dropped 7; count of bases not matched to a gene: 3.

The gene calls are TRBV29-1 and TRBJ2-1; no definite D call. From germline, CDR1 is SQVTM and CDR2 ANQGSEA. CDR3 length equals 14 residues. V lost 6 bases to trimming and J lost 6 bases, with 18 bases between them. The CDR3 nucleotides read TGCAGCGTGGTGTTAGGGCCCCAACTCAATGAGCAGTTCTTC. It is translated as CSVVLGPQLNEQFF.

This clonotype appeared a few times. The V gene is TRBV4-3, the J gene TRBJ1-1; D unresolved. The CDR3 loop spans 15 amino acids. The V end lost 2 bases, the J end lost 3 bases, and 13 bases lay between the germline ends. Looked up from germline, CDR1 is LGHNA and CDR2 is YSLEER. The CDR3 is CASSQRPRGDTEAFF. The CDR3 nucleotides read TGCGCCAGCAGCCAAAGGCCCCGGGGAGACACTGAAGCTTTCTTT.

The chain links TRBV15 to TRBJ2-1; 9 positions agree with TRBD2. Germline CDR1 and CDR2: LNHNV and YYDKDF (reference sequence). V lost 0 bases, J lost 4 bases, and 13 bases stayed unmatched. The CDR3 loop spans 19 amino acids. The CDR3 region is CATSRDLGGLAGGYNEQFF. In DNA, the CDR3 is TGTGCCACCAGCAGAGACTTGGGAGGGTTGGCGGGAGGGTACAATGAGCAGTTCTTC.

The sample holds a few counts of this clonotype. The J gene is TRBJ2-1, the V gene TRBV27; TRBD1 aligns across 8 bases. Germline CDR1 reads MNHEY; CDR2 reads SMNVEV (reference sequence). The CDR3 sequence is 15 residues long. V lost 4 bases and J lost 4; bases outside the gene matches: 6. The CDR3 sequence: CASSSPDRVYNEQFF. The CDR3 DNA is TGTGCCAGCAGTTCACCGGACAGGGTATACAATGAGCAGTTCTTC.

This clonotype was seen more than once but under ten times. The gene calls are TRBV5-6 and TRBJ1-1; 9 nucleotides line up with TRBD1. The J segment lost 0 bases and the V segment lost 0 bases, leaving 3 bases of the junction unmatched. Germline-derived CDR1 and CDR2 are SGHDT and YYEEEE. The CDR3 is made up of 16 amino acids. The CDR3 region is CASSLGTGALNTEAFF. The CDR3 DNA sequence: TGTGCCAGCAGCTTGGGGACAGGGGCCTTGAACACTGAAGCTTTCTTT.